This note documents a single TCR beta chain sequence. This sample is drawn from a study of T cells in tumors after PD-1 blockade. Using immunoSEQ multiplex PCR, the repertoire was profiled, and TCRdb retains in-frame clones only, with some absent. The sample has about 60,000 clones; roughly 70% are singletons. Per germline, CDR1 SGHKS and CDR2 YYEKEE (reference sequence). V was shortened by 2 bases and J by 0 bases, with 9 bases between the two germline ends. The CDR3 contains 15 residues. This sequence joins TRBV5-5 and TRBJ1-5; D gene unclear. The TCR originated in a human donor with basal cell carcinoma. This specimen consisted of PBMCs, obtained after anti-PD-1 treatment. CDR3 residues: CASSFGDYSNQPQHF. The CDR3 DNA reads TGTGCCAGCAGCTTCGGGGATTATAGCAATCAGCCCCAGCATTTT.